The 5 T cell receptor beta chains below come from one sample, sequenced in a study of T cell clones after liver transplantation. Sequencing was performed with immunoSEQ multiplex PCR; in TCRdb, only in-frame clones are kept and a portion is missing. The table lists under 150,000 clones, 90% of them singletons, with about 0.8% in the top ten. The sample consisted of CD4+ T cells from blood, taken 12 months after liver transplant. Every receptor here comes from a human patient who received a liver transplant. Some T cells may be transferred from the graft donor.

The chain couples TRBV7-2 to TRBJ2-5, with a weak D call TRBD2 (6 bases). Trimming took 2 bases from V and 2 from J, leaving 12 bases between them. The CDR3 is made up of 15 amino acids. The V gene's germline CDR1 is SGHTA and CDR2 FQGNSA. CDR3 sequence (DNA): TGTGCCAGCAGCTTATTTTACCGGGAGCAAGAGACCCAGTACTTC. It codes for CASSLFYREQETQYF.

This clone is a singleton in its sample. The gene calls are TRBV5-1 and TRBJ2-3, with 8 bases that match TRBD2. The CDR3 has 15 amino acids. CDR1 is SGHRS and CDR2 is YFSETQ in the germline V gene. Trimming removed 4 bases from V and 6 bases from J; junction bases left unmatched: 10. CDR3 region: CASSGGSGVADTQYF. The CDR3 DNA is TGCGCCAGCAGCGGAGGTAGCGGGGTGGCGGATACGCAGTATTTT.

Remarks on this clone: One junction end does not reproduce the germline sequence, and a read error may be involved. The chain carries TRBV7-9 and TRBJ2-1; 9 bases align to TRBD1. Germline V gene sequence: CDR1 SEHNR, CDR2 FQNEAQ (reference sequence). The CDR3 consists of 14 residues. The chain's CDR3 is CASSLGTGYNEQFF. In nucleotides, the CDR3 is TGTGCCAGCAGTTTAGGGACAGGGTACAATGAGCAGTTCTTC.

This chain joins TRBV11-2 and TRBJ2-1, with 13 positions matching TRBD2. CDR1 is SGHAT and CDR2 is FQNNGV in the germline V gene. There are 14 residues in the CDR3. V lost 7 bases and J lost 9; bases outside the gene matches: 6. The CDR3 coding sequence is TGTGCCAGCACCCGGACTAGCGGGAGTCCTGAGCAGTTCTTC. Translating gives CASTRTSGSPEQFF.

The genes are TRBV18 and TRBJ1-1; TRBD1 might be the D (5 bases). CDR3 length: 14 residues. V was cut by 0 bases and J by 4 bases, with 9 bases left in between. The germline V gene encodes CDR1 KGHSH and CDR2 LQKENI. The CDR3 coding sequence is TGTGCCAGCTCACCACCGAGGGGAGGCACTGAAGCTTTCTTT. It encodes CASSPPRGGTEAFF.